Listed below are T cell receptor beta chains from one sample, sequenced in a study of blood T cells in healthy people across ages. From the 5' RACE reads, TCRdb called clonotypes with MiXCR, one entry per CDR3 protein. The sample consists of around 2 million distinct CDR3 sequences, approximately 40% of them appearing once. The sequenced sample was blood. These receptors all stem from a human donor in good health. CDR3s include the opening cysteine and the closing phenylalanine or tryptophan. D genes are given only for firm matches. Size is stated for part of the rows, as once, few or many counts, or as a class when the clone is expanded.

d_gene	abundance	v_gene	j_gene	CDR3nt	CDR3aa
NA	NA	TRBV3-1	TRBJ2-1	TGTGCCAGCAGCCAGGAGAAGTTGAACAATGAGCAGTTCTTC	CASSQEKLNNEQFF
TRBD1	NA	TRBV5-1	TRBJ1-2	TGCGCCAGCGGCTTGACAGGGGACTCCCGCTATGGCTACACCTTC	CASGLTGDSRYGYTF
NA	NA	TRBV28	TRBJ1-2	TGTGCCGGGGGAGGGGACCTCGACTATGGCTACACCTTC	CAGGGDLDYGYTF
NA	NA	TRBV12-3/TRBV12-4	TRBJ2-7	TGTGCCAGCAGTCAGATGTACCACAAGCAGTACTTC	CASSQMYHKQYF
TRBD1	few	TRBV4-3	TRBJ2-6	TGCGCCAGCAGCCAAGTCGCAGGGGGCGCGGGGGCCAACGTCCTGACTTTC	CASSQVAGGAGANVLTF
NA	NA	TRBV6-6	TRBJ2-5	TGTGCCAGCAGTTACTACGCTCAGGGGAATGAGCAGTACTTC	CASSYYAQGNEQYF
TRBD1	few	TRBV20-1	TRBJ2-1	TGCAGTGCGGGGGGACAGGATGAGCAGTTCTTC	CSAGGQDEQFF
NA	NA	TRBV4-1	TRBJ2-7	TGCGCCAGCAGCCAGGAAAAAGCGGGTGGTAACTACGAGCAGTACTTC	CASSQEKAGGNYEQYF
NA	NA	TRBV25-1	TRBJ2-7	TGTGCCAGCAGTAAACAGGGTTGGCACGAGCAGTACTTC	CASSKQGWHEQYF
NA	once	TRBV5-1	TRBJ2-1	TGCGCCAGCAGCTTGCAGGGCCCGAAGGCCAATGAGCAGTTCTTC	CASSLQGPKANEQFF
NA	NA	TRBV4-1	TRBJ1-2	TGCGCCAGCAGCCAGACCGGGACACGCGAAATATTGGCGGCTGGCTACACCTTC	CASSQTGTREILAAGYTF
NA	NA	TRBV28	TRBJ2-7	TGTGCCAGCTGGCCCCGCGGTTTCTACGAGCAGTACTTC	CASWPRGFYEQYF
NA	few	TRBV4-3	TRBJ2-1	TGCGCCAGCAGCCGCCTACAGGGAAACTACAATGAGCAGTTCTTC	CASSRLQGNYNEQFF
NA	few	TRBV25-1	TRBJ1-2	TGTGCCAGCAGTGAAACAGCTAACTATGGCTACACCTTC	CASSETANYGYTF
NA	NA	TRBV5-1	TRBJ2-1	TGCGCCAGCAGCCCCCAGGGAAACGATAACAATGAGCAGTTCTTC	CASSPQGNDNNEQFF
TRBD1	few	TRBV7-8	TRBJ1-1	TGTGCCAGCAGCTCTCGGGACAGGGGCACTGAAGCTTTCTTT	CASSSRDRGTEAFF
NA	NA	TRBV7-9	TRBJ2-4	TGTGCCAGCAGCTTCCAGGGCATTCAGTACTTC	CASSFQGIQYF
NA	NA	TRBV29-1	TRBJ2-5	TGCAGCGTTGGGCCCTCTCTCAATGAGCAGTACTTC	CSVGPSLNEQYF
TRBD1	NA	TRBV3-1	TRBJ1-2	TGTGCCAGCAGAGATACAGGGGATCGCTATGGCTACACCTTC	CASRDTGDRYGYTF
NA	NA	TRBV3-1	TRBJ1-1	TGTGCCAGCAGCCAAGAAGGAGGATATCCTGAAGCTTTCTTT	CASSQEGGYPEAFF
NA	NA	TRBV20-1	TRBJ2-3	TGCAGTGCGCTAGGGGGGGGAGTTTCAGATACGCAGTATTTT	CSALGGGVSDTQYF
TRBD1	NA	TRBV29-1	TRBJ2-7	TGCAGCGTTCTCCGGACAGGCCGACCCTACGAGCAGTACTTC	CSVLRTGRPYEQYF
NA	NA	TRBV5-4	TRBJ1-1	TGTGCCAGCAGCTTTATAACTATGAACACTGAAGCTTTCTTT	CASSFITMNTEAFF
TRBD1	many	TRBV5-1	TRBJ1-5	TGCGCCAGCAGCTTGGGGACAGGGGGCGGTCAGCCCCAGCATTTT	CASSLGTGGGQPQHF
TRBD2	few	TRBV7-8	TRBJ2-5	TGTGCCAGCAGCTTAGCGGGGGGGCGGGGGGCACAAGAGACCCAGTACTTC	CASSLAGGRGAQETQYF
NA	NA	TRBV5-6	TRBJ2-7	TGTGCCAGCAGCTTCCTGACAGAAGCCTACGAGCAGTACTTC	CASSFLTEAYEQYF
NA	NA	TRBV3-1	TRBJ1-5	TGTGCCAGCAGCCACGAGACAGGTTCCAATCAGCCCCAGCATTTT	CASSHETGSNQPQHF
TRBD1	NA	TRBV24-1	TRBJ2-1	TGTGCCACCAGTGATTTGATGGACAGGGGGGGAAATGAGCAGTTCTTC	CATSDLMDRGGNEQFF
NA	few	TRBV21-1	TRBJ2-6	TGTGCCAGCAGCATACTCCGGGACAGCTACGAGACTGGGGCCAACGTCCTGACTTTC	CASSILRDSYETGANVLTF
TRBD2	NA	TRBV5-6	TRBJ2-1	TGTGCCAGCACCCCGGGACTAGCGGGGGGTATGAATGAGCAGTTCTTC	CASTPGLAGGMNEQFF
NA	few	TRBV5-1	TRBJ1-2	TGCGCCAGCAGCCCAGTCGGGGCTAACTATGGCTACACCTTC	CASSPVGANYGYTF
NA	NA	TRBV29-1	TRBJ2-7	TGCAGCGTCCGCTCCCGGGACTCTGAGCAGTACTTC	CSVRSRDSEQYF
NA	many	TRBV7-2	TRBJ1-2	TGTGCCAGCAGCTTGACTCCAGGGGCTATTAACTATGGCTACACCTTC	CASSLTPGAINYGYTF
NA	NA	TRBV15	TRBJ1-5	TGTGCCACCAGCAGAGATGGCCAGAATAGCAATCAGCCCCAGCATTTT	CATSRDGQNSNQPQHF
NA	few	TRBV29-1	TRBJ1-2	TGCAGCGTTGATGAGGATGGCTACACCTTC	CSVDEDGYTF
TRBD2	few	TRBV20-1	TRBJ2-1	TGCAGCGGGGAAGTAGCGGGGGAAGAGCAGTTCTTC	CSGEVAGEEQFF
NA	NA	TRBV4-1	TRBJ1-4	TGCGCCAGCAGCCAAGAAGCAGCGGGCTATGAAAAACGGTTTTTT	CASSQEAAGYEKRFF
NA	few	TRBV7-2	TRBJ1-1	TGTGCCAGCAGCTTAAATGCCAGGGCAACTGAAGCTTTCTTT	CASSLNARATEAFF
NA	NA	TRBV20-1	TRBJ2-7	TGCAGTGCTAGAGGAGGGGCGGTTGCCTACGAGCAGTACTTC	CSARGGAVAYEQYF
TRBD1	NA	TRBV4-1	TRBJ1-6	TGCGCCAGCAGCCATGGACAGGGGGCTGATTCACCCCTCCACTTT	CASSHGQGADSPLHF
NA	NA	TRBV4-2	TRBJ2-7	TGTGCCGGCAGCCAAGATATATCACTCGACAGGAGAAGCTCCTACGAGCAGTACTTC	CAGSQDISLDRRSSYEQYF
TRBD1	NA	TRBV28	TRBJ2-7	TGTGCCAGCAGTTTATTAGTCCGGACAGGGGCGGACTACGAGCAGTACTTC	CASSLLVRTGADYEQYF
NA	NA	TRBV6-1	TRBJ2-3	TGTGCCAGCACCCCGGAGGGGGACACTCGCACAGATACGCAGTATTTT	CASTPEGDTRTDTQYF
TRBD2	NA	TRBV6-6	TRBJ2-1	TGTGCCAGCAGTTACAAAACTAGCGGGGGGAACAATGAGCAGTTCTTC	CASSYKTSGGNNEQFF
NA	NA	TRBV29-1	TRBJ2-2	TGCAGCGTTGTCCGGGAAACGAACACCGGGGAGCTGTTTTTT	CSVVRETNTGELFF
NA	few	TRBV6-1	TRBJ2-6	TGTGCCAGCAGTGAACACAGTATATCTGGGGCCAACGTCCTGACTTTC	CASSEHSISGANVLTF
NA	NA	TRBV4-1	TRBJ2-1	TGCGCCAGCAGCCAACGACAGTTAGCCAACAATGAGCAGTTCTTC	CASSQRQLANNEQFF
NA	NA	TRBV5-1	TRBJ1-2	TGCGCCAGCAGCTGGGGAGACCTTAACTATGGCTACACCTTC	CASSWGDLNYGYTF
NA	few	TRBV10-3	TRBJ1-1	TGTGCCATCATCGGTGGGACGGGAACTGAAGCTTTCTTT	CAIIGGTGTEAFF
NA	few	TRBV7-2	TRBJ1-2	TGTGCCAGCAGCCCCCTGGGCAGCAGGAACTATGGCTACACCTTC	CASSPLGSRNYGYTF
NA	NA	TRBV14	TRBJ2-1	TGTGCCAGCAGCCAATCCTCCCCATTCTACAATGAGCAGTTCTTC	CASSQSSPFYNEQFF
NA	NA	TRBV7-2	TRBJ2-3	TGTGCCAGCAGCTTAGCGGCAGCAAGTACTCCAGATACGCAGTATTTT	CASSLAAASTPDTQYF
NA	few	TRBV5-1	TRBJ1-2	TGCGCCAGCAGCTACGGACTGGGAGACGGCTACACCTTC	CASSYGLGDGYTF
NA	NA	TRBV29-1	TRBJ2-3	TGCAGCGTTAGAATCGATTGGACAGATACGCAGTATTTT	CSVRIDWTDTQYF
NA	NA	TRBV20-1	TRBJ1-4	TGCAGTGCTGAATGGGATGAAAAACTGTTTTTT	CSAEWDEKLFF
TRBD1	NA	TRBV7-9	TRBJ2-3	TGTGCCAGCAGCTCGACAGACAGGGTCCTTGAAGATACGCAGTATTTT	CASSSTDRVLEDTQYF
NA	NA	TRBV12-3/TRBV12-4	TRBJ2-7	TGTGCCAGCAGCCCCTCCAGGGCCGCCTACGAGCAGTACTTC	CASSPSRAAYEQYF
NA	NA	TRBV5-1	TRBJ1-6	TGCGCCAGCAGCCGGGACCCGAGTTCACCCCTCCACTTT	CASSRDPSSPLHF
TRBD2	NA	TRBV20-1	TRBJ2-1	TGCAGTGCCAAGGATGGGACTAGACAAAACTACAATGAGCAGTTCTTC	CSAKDGTRQNYNEQFF